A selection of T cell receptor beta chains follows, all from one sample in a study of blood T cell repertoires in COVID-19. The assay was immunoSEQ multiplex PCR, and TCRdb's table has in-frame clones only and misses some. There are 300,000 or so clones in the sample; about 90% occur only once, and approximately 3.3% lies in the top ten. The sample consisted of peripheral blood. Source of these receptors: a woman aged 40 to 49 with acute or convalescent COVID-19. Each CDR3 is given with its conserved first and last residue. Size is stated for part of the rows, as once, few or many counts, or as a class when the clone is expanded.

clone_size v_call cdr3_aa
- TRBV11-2 CASSLQTGESFGYTF
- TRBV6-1 CASSELHGYTF
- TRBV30 CAWSNQGLGAFF
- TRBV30 CAWSGGTGGWQPQHF
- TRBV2 CASYLGRGEKLFF
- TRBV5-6 CASSFDRGYGYTF
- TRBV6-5 CASSYSEGGPYNEQFF
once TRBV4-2 CASSQALRDRGINEQFF
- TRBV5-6 CASSSAGTQYF
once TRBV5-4 CASSLPRLAGGRETQYF
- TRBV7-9 CASSRGTGGSGNTIYF
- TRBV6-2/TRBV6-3 CASSYAKTGGLTEAFF
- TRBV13 CASSPGTGTGANVLTF
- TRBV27 CASSSKLGEGQPQHF
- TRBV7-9 CASSSRLNTEAFF
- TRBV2 CASSETSGGSETQYF
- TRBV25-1 CASSEYFSGEGVNTF
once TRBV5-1 CASSSGGGRETQYF
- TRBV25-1 CASSGRDSHNEQFF
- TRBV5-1 CASSSTGNGNTIYF
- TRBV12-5 CASGWTDNQPQHF
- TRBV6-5 CATRGLEGYTF
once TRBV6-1 CASSGGPGKLNYGYTF
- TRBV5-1 CASSLRGTVNTGELFF
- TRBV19 CASTMGQYNSPLHF
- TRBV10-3 CAISLRGGLAGSEGDTQYF
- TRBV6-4 CASIESAGAGTGELFF
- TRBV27 CASSFVYRDRGSPLHF
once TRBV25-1 CASSELTGTAETQYF
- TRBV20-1 CSAIDESPGYTF
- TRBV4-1 CASSQARRDRAYGYTF
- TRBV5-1 CASSPGAYNNEQFF
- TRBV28 CASSFWGGPLNTEAFF
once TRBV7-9 CASSSSDRVANYGYTF
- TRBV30 CAWSIAGGYGELFF
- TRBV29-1 CSVEGGLDEKLFF
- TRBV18 CASSQTSGGVNEQFF
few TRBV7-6 CASSSLEQGTEKLFF
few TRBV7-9 CASSSSGQGSQHF
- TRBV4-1 CASSQDIIDPGQGARGTEAFF
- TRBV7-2 CASSLPFVASGGRDTQYF
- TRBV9 CASSVGRGQYQPQHF
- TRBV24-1 CATAGIRSGANVLTF
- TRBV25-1 CAIDDRNTGELFF
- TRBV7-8 CASSIWTGDGPDTQYF
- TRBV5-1 CASSGGASGETDTQYF
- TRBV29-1 CSVARVGTEAFF
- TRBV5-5 CASSSPGQGRNGELFF
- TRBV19 CASSFLQKLQGNEQFF
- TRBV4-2 CASSQAGTGSGTGNSPLHF
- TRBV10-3 CAISPGQGDYGYTF
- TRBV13 CASSLMVTRRGLDTEAFF
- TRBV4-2 CASSQGRGGANEQFF
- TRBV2 CASSELQATNEKLFF